These 21 T cell receptor beta chains originate from one sample sequenced in a study of spatial heterogeneity in lung cancer. Findings and limits, study-wide: Intratumoral expanded alpha and beta TCR counts were found to track tumor mutation counts.

The antigens these receptors bind are not known. Time point indicated: sample taken at primary tumor resection. TCRdb re-derived calls from the 5' RACE reads in MiXCR, one entry per CDR3 protein. The repertoire consists of some 96,000 distinct CDR3 sequences, with 3.5% to 5% occurring once and the leading ten covering 21%. Sequenced here: lung tumor tissue, sampled at surgery. These receptors were obtained from a male donor with early-stage non-small cell lung cancer.

In this sample, this clonotype turned up many times. This rearrangement joins TRBV2 to TRBJ1-6; D is unclear. Trimming removed 8 bases at V and 5 bases at J, with 10 bases between. Looked up from germline, CDR1 is SNHLY and CDR2 is FYNNEI. The CDR3 is 13 amino acids. The CDR3 spells CASVAVDNSPLHF. The CDR3 DNA reads TGTGCCAGCGTCGCAGTTGATAATTCACCCCTCCACTTT.

This clonotype appeared many times. The chain employs TRBV12-3 or TRBV12-4 and TRBJ2-3; 7 nucleotides line up with TRBD1. This CDR3 comprises 12 residues. V lost 2 bases and J lost 11; bases outside the gene matches: 4. The CDR3 loop is CASSLYGTEQYF. The CDR3 coding sequence is TGTGCCAGCAGTTTATATGGGACAGAGCAGTATTTT.

This clonotype has ten or more counts. V is TRBV12-3 or TRBV12-4 and J is TRBJ1-3, with TRBD1 matching 7 bases. CDR3 length equals 13 residues. The V gene end was trimmed by 5 bases and the J gene end by 4 bases; junction bases not matched to a gene: 2. CDR3 bases: TGTGCCAGCAGTCAGACAGGGGGAAACACCATATATTTT. Its protein product is CASSQTGGNTIYF.

This clonotype was found many times. The chain couples TRBV27 to TRBJ2-7; TRBD1 is a possible D gene (6 bases). Germline V gene data show CDR1 as MNHEY and CDR2 as SMNVEV (reference sequence). The CDR3 spans 17 residues. The ends were cut back, 6 bases at V and 3 bases at J, with 24 bases in the middle. The CDR3 sequence is CASSRLGVGTRNYEQYF. The DNA of the CDR3 is TGTGCCAGCAGCCGGTTAGGGGTTGGGACACGAAACTACGAGCAGTACTTC.

This clonotype was found many times. This CDR3 is CASSPLPQGYETQYF. The CDR3 DNA is TGTGCCAGCAGTCCGCTCCCACAGGGTTATGAGACCCAGTACTTC. The chain joins TRBV28 to TRBJ2-5; D may be TRBD1 (6 bases). V dropped 5 bases and J dropped 5 bases, with 18 bases sitting between them. The CDR3 contains 15 residues. Germline CDR1 and CDR2: MDHEN and SYDVKM.

The table lists this clonotype with many counts. In DNA form, the CDR3 reads TGTGCCAGCAGCGTAAGGGCACTTAGCGGGACCGATACGCAGTATTTT. As protein: CASSVRALSGTDTQYF. The rearrangement joins TRBV9 to TRBJ2-3; 8 positions match TRBD2. The V segment lost 1 base and the J segment 6 bases; nucleotides outside the gene matches: 10. Germline-derived CDR1 and CDR2 are SGDLS and YYNGEE. The CDR3 consists of 16 residues. The variable domain in full, with the rest retrieved from reference TRBV9 and TRBJ2-3, is DSGVTQTPKHLITATGQRVTLRCSPRSGDLSVYWYQQSLDQGLQFLIQYYNGEERAKGNILERFSAQQFPDLHSELNLSSLELGDSALYFCASSVRALSGTDTQYFGPGTRLTVL.

Many counts were recorded for this clonotype. The chain uses TRBV20-1 and TRBJ2-7; the D is unclear. This CDR3 spans 13 amino acids. Germline CDR1 is DFQATT and CDR2 is SNEGSKA (reference sequence). V lost 0 bases and J lost 1, with 7 bases in between. The CDR3: CSARDMDSYEQYF. The CDR3 DNA reads as TGCAGTGCTAGAGATATGGATTCCTACGAGCAGTACTTC.

This clonotype appeared many times. The chain employs TRBV7-2 and TRBJ2-7, with D tentatively TRBD2 (6 bases). The CDR3 sequence is 15 residues long. V lost 0 bases and J lost 0, with 9 bases in between. Germline V CDR1 and CDR2: SGHTA, FQGNSA. The CDR3 sequence: CASSLAGLDSYEQYF. The DNA for the CDR3 is TGTGCCAGCAGCTTAGCGGGACTGGACTCCTACGAGCAGTACTTC.

This clonotype was recorded many times. The genes are TRBV2 and TRBJ1-1; possible D gene TRBD1, 6 bases. The CDR3 length is 14 residues. Germline V lookup: CDR1 SNHLY, CDR2 FYNNEI. Trimming removed 6 bases from V and 5 bases from J, with 16 bases in between. The CDR3 sequence is CASSTLGGKTEAFF. The CDR3 nucleotides are TGTGCCAGCAGCACCCTAGGGGGGAAAACTGAAGCTTTCTTT.

At least ten counts were recorded for this clonotype. The V call is TRBV5-6, the J call TRBJ1-1; no reliable D call. Germline V gene lookup returns CDR1 SGHDT and CDR2 YYEEEE. Trimming took off 2 bases at V and 2 bases at J, with 10 bases between the two ends. This CDR3 has 14 residues. This CDR3 reads CASSFGQLNTEAFF. The CDR3 coding sequence is TGTGCCAGCAGCTTTGGGCAGCTTAACACTGAAGCTTTCTTT.

This clonotype has ten or more counts. This sequence joins TRBV12-3 or TRBV12-4 and TRBJ2-7; possible D gene TRBD2, 5 bases. Trimming stripped 3 bases from V and 6 bases from J, with 9 bases between. The CDR3 totals 12 residues. DNA of the CDR3: TGTGCCAGCAGTTTCTCAGAGGGCGAGCAGTACTTC. It yields the protein CASSFSEGEQYF.

This clonotype came up many times. J is TRBJ1-5 and V is TRBV28; 10 bases line up with TRBD1. Germline V gene data show CDR1 as MDHEN and CDR2 as SYDVKM. The CDR3 runs 17 residues. V shed 5 bases and J 6 bases; nucleotides not matched to a gene: 13. Here the CDR3 DNA reads TGTGCCAGCAGTCAACCTTCGACAGGGGGCATTTTTCAGCCCCAGCATTTT. It translates to CASSQPSTGGIFQPQHF.

This clonotype appeared many times. A read error may account for a junction end that differs from germline. The chain carries TRBV20-1 and TRBJ2-5; D is possibly TRBD1 (5 bases). The germline gives CDR1 DFQATT, CDR2 SNEGSKA (reference sequence). This CDR3 has 14 amino acids. The CDR3: CSARVGAFQETQYF. CDR3 nucleotides: TGCAGTGCTCGCGTTGGGGCATTCCAAGAGACCCAATACTTC.

This clonotype was seen repeatedly, ten times or more. The V call is TRBV5-4, the J call TRBJ2-5; possibly TRBD2 for D (6 bases). The CDR3 is 16 amino acids. Per the germline V gene, CDR1 is SGHNT and CDR2 is YYREEE (reference sequence). The ends were cut back, 0 bases at V and 5 bases at J, with 17 bases in the middle. The DNA for the CDR3 is TGTGCCAGCAGCTTGGAGGCGGGATCCGTCGGCGAGACCCAGTACTTC. This sequence encodes CASSLEAGSVGETQYF.

This clonotype was observed many times. The J gene is TRBJ1-2, the V gene TRBV28; D possibly corresponds to TRBD1 (6 bases). Germline V gives CDR1 MDHEN, CDR2 SYDVKM. V was clipped by 6 bases and J by 4 bases, with 15 bases between them. The CDR3 spans 14 residues. DNA for the CDR3: TGTGCCAGCAGACGACGGACAGACTTCTATGGCTACACCTTC. This encodes CASRRRTDFYGYTF.

V gene TRBV4-1 combines with J gene TRBJ1-2; D is perhaps TRBD1 (6 bases). The length of the CDR3 is 17 residues. Germline-derived CDR1 and CDR2 are MGHRA and YSYEKL. The ends were cut back, 2 bases at V and 4 bases at J, with 20 bases in the middle. The CDR3 sequence: CASSQPYREKGPYGYTF. CDR3 nucleotides: TGCGCCAGCAGCCAACCCTACAGGGAAAAGGGTCCCTATGGCTACACCTTC.

There are a few counts of this clonotype. The CDR3, as DNA: TGCGCCAGCAGCCGAGGACTAGCGGGAGTGTTGGGAGATACGCAGTATTTT. Its protein is CASSRGLAGVLGDTQYF. V gene TRBV4-1 combines with J gene TRBJ2-3, with 13 bases that match TRBD2. V gave up 4 bases and J gave up 5 bases; unmatched junction bases: 9. The CDR3 spans 17 residues. Germline CDR1 and CDR2: MGHRA and YSYEKL.

This clonotype was seen ten or more times. The V and J genes are TRBV2 and TRBJ1-1; D is perhaps TRBD1 (6 bases). V lost 5 bases and J 1 base, leaving 11 bases between the germline ends. CDR1 and CDR2 (germline): SNHLY, FYNNEI. The CDR3 length is 14 residues. The CDR3 loop reads CASSPGQTNTEAFF. Here the CDR3 DNA reads TGTGCCAGCAGTCCGGGACAAACGAACACTGAAGCTTTCTTT.

This clonotype was seen more than once but under ten times. The gene calls are TRBV6-5 and TRBJ1-1; D is unresolved. Germline CDR1 and CDR2: MNHEY and SVGAGI. CDR3 length equals 13 residues. Trimming cost V 0 bases and J 6 bases, with 8 bases left between them. In DNA, the CDR3 is TGTGCCAGCAGTTACTCAGAAAAGGCTGAAGCTTTCTTT. This translates into CASSYSEKAEAFF.

This clonotype was seen at least ten times. The rearrangement uses TRBV5-1 and TRBJ1-2; TRBD1 is a possible D gene (5 bases). The CDR3 sequence is 15 residues long. In germline, CDR1 is SGHRS, CDR2 YFSETQ. V dropped 4 bases and J dropped 4 bases, with 17 bases sitting between them. CDR3 region: CASSPGTPIVYGYTF. The CDR3, as DNA: TGCGCCAGCAGCCCCGGGACCCCTATTGTCTATGGCTACACCTTC.

This clonotype came up many times. J is TRBJ2-3 and V is TRBV12-3 or TRBV12-4; tentatively, D is TRBD2 (5 bases). Between the trimmed V and J ends, which lost 5 bases and 0 bases, there was a span of 9 bases. The CDR3 covers 14 residues. In nucleotides, the CDR3 is TGTGCCAGCAGTCCTAGCACTAGCACAGATACGCAGTATTTT. Protein sequence: CASSPSTSTDTQYF.